This TCR beta chain originates from a study of technical replicates of blood from several donors. CDR1 and CDR2 (germline): SNHLY, FYNNEI. The CDR3 covers 15 residues. V was clipped by 3 bases and J by 9 bases, with 18 bases between them. Assay used: immunoSEQ multiplex PCR; TCRdb lists only in-frame clones, some missing. The top ten clones hold 0.3% to 0.45% of a sample with about 79,000 clones, more than 90% of them seen once. The clonotype comes from a human donor in good health. Some clones in this sample may be carry-over from other donors' samples. Sample: T cells isolated from PBMCs. The chain carries TRBV2 and TRBJ1-5; D gene ambiguous. This CDR3 reads CASSEGEGPIRPQHF. The CDR3 region has the DNA TGTGCCAGCAGTGAGGGAGAGGGCCCCATTAGGCCCCAGCATTTT.